This TCR beta chain was captured in a study of blood T cell repertoires in COVID-19. Background on the study: Donors in the United States, Italy and Spain gave samples during acute or convalescent COVID-19. Sources were T cells, B-cell-depleted T cells, or PBMCs; the material itself was cDNA or gDNA.

Trimming removed 4 bases from V and 4 bases from J, with 19 bases in between. The CDR3 contains 16 residues. Germline V CDR1 and CDR2: SGDLS, YYNGEE. In the original analysis: Nucleated cell counts were estimated from reference gene primer amplification. The repertoire was sequenced with immunoSEQ multiplex PCR; TCRdb's copy has only in-frame clones and lacks some. That table supplies the V and J calls and clone size; D and trimming were determined from the DNA. Among hundreds of thousands of clones listed, around 85% were seen once. Input material: peripheral blood. This clonotype was sampled from a woman in her thirties or forties with active or convalescent COVID-19. The gene calls are TRBV9 and TRBJ2-3, with D perhaps matching TRBD1 (6 bases). CDR3 in DNA: TGTGCCAGCAGCCCGATGTCAGGGGTGTATGCAGATACGCAGTATTTT. Protein: CASSPMSGVYADTQYF.